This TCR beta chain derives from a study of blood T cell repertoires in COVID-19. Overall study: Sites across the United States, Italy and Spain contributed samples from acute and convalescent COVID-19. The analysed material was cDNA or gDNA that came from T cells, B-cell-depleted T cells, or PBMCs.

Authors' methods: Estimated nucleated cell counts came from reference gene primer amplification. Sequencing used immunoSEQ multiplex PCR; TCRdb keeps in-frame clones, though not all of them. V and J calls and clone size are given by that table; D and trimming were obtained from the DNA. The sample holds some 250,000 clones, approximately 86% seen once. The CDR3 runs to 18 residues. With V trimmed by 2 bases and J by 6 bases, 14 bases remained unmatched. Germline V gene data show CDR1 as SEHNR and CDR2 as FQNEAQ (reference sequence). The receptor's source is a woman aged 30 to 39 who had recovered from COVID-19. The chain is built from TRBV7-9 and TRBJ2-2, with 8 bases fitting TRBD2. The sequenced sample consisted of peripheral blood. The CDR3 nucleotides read TGTGCCAGCAGCTTAAATTCGGAGCGGGGGCCCCCATCCGGGGAGCTGTTTTTT. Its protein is CASSLNSERGPPSGELFF.